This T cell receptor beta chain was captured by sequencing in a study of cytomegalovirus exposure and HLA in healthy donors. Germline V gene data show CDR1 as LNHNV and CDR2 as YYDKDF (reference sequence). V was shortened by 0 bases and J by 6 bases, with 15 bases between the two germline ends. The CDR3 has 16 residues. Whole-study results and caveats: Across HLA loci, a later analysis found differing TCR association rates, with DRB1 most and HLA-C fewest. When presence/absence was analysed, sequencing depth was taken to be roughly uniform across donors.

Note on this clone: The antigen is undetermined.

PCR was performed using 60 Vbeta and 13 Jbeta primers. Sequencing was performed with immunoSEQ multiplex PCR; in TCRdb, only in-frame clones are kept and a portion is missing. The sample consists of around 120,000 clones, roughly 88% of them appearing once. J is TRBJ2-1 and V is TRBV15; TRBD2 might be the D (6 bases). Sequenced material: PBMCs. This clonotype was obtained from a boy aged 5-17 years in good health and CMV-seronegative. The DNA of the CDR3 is TGTGCCACCAGCAGAGACCCCGGGACTTCGTTCAATGAGCAGTTCTTC. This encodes CATSRDPGTSFNEQFF.